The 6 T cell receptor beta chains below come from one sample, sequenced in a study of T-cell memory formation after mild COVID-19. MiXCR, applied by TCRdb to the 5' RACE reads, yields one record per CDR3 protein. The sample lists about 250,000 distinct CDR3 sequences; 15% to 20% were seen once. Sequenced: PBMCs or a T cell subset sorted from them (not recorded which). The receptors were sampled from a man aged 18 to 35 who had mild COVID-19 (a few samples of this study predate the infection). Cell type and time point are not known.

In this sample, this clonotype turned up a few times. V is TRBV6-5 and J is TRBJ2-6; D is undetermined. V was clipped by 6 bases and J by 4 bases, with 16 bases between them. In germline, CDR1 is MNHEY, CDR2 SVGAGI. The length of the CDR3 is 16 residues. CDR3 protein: CASRKDGRLGANVLTF. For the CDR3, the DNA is TGTGCCAGCAGAAAGGACGGACGTCTAGGGGCCAACGTCCTGACTTTC.

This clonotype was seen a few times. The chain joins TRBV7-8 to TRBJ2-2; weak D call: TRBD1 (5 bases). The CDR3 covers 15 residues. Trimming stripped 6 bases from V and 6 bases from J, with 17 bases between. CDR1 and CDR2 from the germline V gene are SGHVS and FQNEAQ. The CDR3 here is CASRGLQGPAGELFF. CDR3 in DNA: TGTGCCAGCAGGGGGCTTCAGGGTCCTGCCGGGGAGCTGTTTTTT.

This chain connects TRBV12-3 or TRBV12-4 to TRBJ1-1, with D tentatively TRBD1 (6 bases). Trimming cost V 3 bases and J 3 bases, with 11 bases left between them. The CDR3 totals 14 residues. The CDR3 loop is CASSFDRPDTEAFF. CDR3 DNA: TGTGCCAGCAGTTTTGACAGGCCAGACACTGAAGCTTTCTTT.

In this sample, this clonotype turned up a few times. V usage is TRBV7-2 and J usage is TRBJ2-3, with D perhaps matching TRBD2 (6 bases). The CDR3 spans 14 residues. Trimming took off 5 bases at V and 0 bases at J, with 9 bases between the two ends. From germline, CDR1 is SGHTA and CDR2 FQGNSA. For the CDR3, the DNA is TGTGCCAGCAGCCGACTAGGAAGCACAGATACGCAGTATTTT. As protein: CASSRLGSTDTQYF.

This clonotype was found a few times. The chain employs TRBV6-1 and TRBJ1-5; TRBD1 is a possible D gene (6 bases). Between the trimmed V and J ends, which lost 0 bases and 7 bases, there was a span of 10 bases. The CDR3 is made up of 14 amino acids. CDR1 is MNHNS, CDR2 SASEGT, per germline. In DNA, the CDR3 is TGTGCCAGCAGTGAAGCGTCCAGGGGCCAGCCCCAGCATTTT. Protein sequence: CASSEASRGQPQHF.

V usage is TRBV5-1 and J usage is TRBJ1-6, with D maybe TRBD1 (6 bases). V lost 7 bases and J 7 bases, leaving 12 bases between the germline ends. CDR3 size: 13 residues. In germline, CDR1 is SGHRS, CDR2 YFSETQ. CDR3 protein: CASRTGSNSPLHF. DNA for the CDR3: TGCGCCAGCCGAACAGGGTCGAATTCACCCCTCCACTTT.